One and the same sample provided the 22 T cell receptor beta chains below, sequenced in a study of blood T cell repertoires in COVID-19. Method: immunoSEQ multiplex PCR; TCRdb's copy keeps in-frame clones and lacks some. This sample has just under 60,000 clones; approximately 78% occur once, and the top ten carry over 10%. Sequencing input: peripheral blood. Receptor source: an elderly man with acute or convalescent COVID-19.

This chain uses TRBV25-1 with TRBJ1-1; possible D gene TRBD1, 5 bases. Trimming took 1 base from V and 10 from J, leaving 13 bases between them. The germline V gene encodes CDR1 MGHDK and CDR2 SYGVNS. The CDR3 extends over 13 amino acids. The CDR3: CASSEWLGGAAFF. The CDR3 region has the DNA TGTGCCAGCAGTGAATGGTTGGGAGGGGCAGCTTTCTTT.

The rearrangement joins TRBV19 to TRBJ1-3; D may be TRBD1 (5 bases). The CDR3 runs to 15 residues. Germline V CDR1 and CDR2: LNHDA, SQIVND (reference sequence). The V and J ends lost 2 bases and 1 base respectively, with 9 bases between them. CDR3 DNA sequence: TGTGCCAGTAGTATAACAGGTTCATCTGGAAACACCATATATTTT. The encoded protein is CASSITGSSGNTIYF.

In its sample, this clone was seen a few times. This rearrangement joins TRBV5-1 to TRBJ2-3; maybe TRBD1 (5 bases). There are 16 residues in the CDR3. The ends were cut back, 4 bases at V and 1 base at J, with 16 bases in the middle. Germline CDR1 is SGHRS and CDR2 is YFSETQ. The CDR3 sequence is CASSPFGQGRTDTQYF. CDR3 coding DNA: TGCGCCAGCAGCCCGTTCGGGCAGGGTCGCACAGATACGCAGTATTTT.

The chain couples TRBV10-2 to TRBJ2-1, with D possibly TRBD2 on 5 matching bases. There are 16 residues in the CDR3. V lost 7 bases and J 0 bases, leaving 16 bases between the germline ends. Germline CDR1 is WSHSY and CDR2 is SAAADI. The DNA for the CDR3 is TGCGCCAGCACCTCTCCGGGAAGGGCCTCCTACAATGAGCAGTTCTTC. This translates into CASTSPGRASYNEQFF.

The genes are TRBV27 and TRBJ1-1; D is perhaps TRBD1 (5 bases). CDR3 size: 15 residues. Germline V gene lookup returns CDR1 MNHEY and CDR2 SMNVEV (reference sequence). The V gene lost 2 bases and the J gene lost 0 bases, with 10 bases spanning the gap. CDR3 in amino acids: CASSLTRTMNTEAFF. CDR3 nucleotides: TGTGCCAGCAGTTTAACCCGGACAATGAACACTGAAGCTTTCTTT.

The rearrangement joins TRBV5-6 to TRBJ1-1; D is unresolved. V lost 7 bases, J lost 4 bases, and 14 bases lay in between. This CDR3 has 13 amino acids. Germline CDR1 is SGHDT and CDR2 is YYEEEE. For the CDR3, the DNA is TGTGCCAGCTCCCCGGGGTTGGCCACTGAAGCTTTCTTT. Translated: CASSPGLATEAFF.

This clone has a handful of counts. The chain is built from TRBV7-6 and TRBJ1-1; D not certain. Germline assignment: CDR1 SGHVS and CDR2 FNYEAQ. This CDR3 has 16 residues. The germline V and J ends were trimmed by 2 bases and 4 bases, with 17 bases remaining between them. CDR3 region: CASSLSEGVLSTEAFF. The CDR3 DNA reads TGTGCCAGCAGCTTAAGCGAGGGAGTTCTAAGCACTGAAGCTTTCTTT. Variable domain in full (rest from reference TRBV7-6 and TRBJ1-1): GAGVSQSPRYKVTKRGQDVALRCDPISGHVSLYWYRQALGQGPEFLTYFNYEAQQDKSGLPNDRFSAERPEGSISTLTIQRTEQRDSAMYRCASSLSEGVLSTEAFFGQGTRLTVV.

The CDR3 DNA is TGTGCCAGCTCACCACAGCGGCAACGGATGGCTGGAAACACCATATATTTT. Translation gives CASSPQRQRMAGNTIYF. V and J are TRBV18 and TRBJ1-3, with D unclear. Germline V gives CDR1 KGHSH, CDR2 LQKENI. Trimming removed 1 base from V and 2 bases from J, with 15 bases in between. This CDR3 contains 17 residues. Full variable domain (remainder filled in from reference TRBV18 and TRBJ1-3): NAGVMQNPRHLVRRRGQEARLRCSPMKGHSHVYWYRQLPEEGLKFMVYLQKENIIDESGMPKERFSAEFPKEGPSILRIQQVVRGDSAAYFCASSPQRQRMAGNTIYFGEGSWLTVV.

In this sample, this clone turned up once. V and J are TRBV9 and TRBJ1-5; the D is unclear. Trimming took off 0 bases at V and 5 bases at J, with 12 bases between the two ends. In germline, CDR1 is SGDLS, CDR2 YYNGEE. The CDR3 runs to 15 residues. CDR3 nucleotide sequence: TGTGCCAGCAGCGTAGACAGCGGGCCCTATCAGCCCCAGCATTTT. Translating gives CASSVDSGPYQPQHF.

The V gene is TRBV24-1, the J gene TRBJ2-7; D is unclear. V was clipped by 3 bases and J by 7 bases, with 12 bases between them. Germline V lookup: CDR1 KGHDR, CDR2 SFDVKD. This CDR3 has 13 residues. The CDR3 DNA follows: TGTGCCACCAGTGATAAGTCCTACGAAGAGCAGTACTTC. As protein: CATSDKSYEEQYF.

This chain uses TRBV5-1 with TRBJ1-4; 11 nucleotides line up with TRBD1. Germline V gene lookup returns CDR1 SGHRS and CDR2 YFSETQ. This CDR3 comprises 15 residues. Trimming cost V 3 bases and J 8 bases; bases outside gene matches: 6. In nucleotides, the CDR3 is TGCGCCAGCAGCTCCTCCGGGACAGGGGGGGAAAAACTGTTTTTT. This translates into CASSSSGTGGEKLFF.

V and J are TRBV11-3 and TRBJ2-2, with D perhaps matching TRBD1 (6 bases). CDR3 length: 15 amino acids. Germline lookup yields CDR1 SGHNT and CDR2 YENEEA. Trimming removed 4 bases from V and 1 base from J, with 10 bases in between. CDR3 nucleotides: TGTGCCAGCAGCTCCCAGGGGAGGAACACCGGGGAGCTGTTTTTT. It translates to CASSSQGRNTGELFF. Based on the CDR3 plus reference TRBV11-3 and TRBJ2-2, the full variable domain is EAGVVQSPRYKIIEKKQPVAFWCNPISGHNTLYWYLQNLGQGPELLIRYENEEAVDDSQLPKDRFSAERLKGVDSTLKIQPAELGDSAVYLCASSSQGRNTGELFFGEGSRLTVL.

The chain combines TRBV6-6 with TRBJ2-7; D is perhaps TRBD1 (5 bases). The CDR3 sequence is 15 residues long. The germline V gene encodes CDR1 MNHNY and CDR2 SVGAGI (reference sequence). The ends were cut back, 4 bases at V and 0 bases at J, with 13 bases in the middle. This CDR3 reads CASSSPGSNSYEQYF. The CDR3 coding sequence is TGTGCCAGCAGTTCGCCAGGGTCCAACTCCTACGAGCAGTACTTC.

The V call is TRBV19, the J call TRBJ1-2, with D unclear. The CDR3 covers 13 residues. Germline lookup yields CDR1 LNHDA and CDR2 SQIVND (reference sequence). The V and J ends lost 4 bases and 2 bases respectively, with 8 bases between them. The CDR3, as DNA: TGTGCCAGTAGTACACAGCTGAACTATGGCTACACCTTC. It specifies CASSTQLNYGYTF.

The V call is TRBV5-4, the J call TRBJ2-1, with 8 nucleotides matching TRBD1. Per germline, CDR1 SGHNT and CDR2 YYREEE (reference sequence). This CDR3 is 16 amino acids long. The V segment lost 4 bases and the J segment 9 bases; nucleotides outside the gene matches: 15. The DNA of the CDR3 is TGTGCCAGCAGCCGGGGCGGGCAGGGGGCAGGGGGTGAGCAGTTCTTC. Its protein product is CASSRGGQGAGGEQFF.

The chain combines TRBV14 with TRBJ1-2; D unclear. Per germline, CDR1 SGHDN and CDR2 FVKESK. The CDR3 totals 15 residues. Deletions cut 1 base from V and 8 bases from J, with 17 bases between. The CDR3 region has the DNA TGTGCCAGCAGCCAAGCATCGATAGAGGGAGGCGGCTACACCTTC. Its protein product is CASSQASIEGGGYTF.

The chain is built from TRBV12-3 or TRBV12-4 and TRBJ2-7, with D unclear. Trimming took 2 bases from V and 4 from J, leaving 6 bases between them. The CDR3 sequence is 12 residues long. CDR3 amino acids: CASSLNGYEQYF. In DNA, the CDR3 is TGTGCCAGCAGTTTAAACGGGTACGAGCAGTACTTC.

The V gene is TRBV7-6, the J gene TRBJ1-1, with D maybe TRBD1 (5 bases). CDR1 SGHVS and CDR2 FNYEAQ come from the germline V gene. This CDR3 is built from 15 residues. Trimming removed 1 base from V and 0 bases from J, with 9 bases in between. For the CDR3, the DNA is TGTGCCAGCAGCTTAGGGGGGGGAGTGAACACTGAAGCTTTCTTT. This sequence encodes CASSLGGGVNTEAFF.

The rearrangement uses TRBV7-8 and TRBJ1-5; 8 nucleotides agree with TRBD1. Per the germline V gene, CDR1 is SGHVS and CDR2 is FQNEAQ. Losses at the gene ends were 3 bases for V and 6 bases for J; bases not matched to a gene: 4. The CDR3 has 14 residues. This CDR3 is CASSFATGVQPQHF. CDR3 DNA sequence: TGTGCCAGCAGCTTTGCGACAGGGGTTCAGCCCCAGCATTTT.

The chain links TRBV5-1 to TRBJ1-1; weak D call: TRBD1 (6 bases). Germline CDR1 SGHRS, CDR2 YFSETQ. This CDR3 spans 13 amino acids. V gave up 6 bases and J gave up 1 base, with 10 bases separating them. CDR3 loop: CASTLQGNTEAFF. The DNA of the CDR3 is TGCGCCAGCACCCTACAGGGGAACACTGAAGCTTTCTTT.

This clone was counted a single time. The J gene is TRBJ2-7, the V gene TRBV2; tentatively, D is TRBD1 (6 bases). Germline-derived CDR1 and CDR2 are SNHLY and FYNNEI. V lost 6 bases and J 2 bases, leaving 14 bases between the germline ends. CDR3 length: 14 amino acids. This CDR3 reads CASSPNRDTYEQYF. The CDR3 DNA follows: TGTGCCAGCAGCCCAAACAGGGATACCTACGAGCAGTACTTC.

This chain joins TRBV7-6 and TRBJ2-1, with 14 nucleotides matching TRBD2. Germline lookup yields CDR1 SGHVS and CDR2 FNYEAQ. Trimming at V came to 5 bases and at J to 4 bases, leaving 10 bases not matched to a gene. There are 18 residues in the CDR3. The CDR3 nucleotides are TGTGCCAGCAGCACAGGACTAGCGGGAGGAACTTATTACAATGAGCAGTTCTTC. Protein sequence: CASSTGLAGGTYYNEQFF.